These 13 T cell receptor beta chains were sequenced from one sample in a study of human T cells and chemical hapten exposure. Stated time point: patch test 1, 2 weeks after DPC sensitization. Sample treatment: therapeutic diphenylcyclopropenone sensitization with weekly scalp DPC. TCRdb fed the RACE reads into MiXCR, producing one record per CDR3 protein. The top ten clones hold approximately 2% of a sample with approximately 90,000 distinct CDR3 sequences, over 10% of them seen once. Material: whole blood, obtained in connection with sensitization to the hapten diphenylcyclopropenone (DPC). These receptors were obtained from a woman between 40 and 50 years old with alopecia areata. Some clones in this sample may be carry-over from other donors' samples.

The table lists this clonotype with a few counts. The rearrangement joins TRBV25-1 to TRBJ1-1; tentative D call: TRBD1 (6 bases). The length of the CDR3 is 14 residues. Germline CDR1 reads MGHDK; CDR2 reads SYGVNS. V shed 8 bases and J shed 3 bases, with 16 bases lying between them. CDR3 region: CASPCTGQYTEAFF. As DNA, the CDR3 is TGTGCCAGCCCTTGTACCGGACAGTACACTGAAGCTTTCTTT. Drawing the rest from reference TRBV25-1 and TRBJ1-1, the complete variable domain is EADIYQTPRYLVIGTGKKITLECSQTMGHDKMYWYQQDPGMELHLIHYSYGVNSTEKGDLSSESTVSRIRTEHFPLTLESARPSHTSQYLCASPCTGQYTEAFFGQGTRLTVV.

This clonotype was observed at least ten times. The chain links TRBV28 to TRBJ1-2; D gene unclear. Looked up from germline, CDR1 is MDHEN and CDR2 is SYDVKM. Trimming took off 3 bases at V and 10 bases at J, with 3 bases between the two ends. This CDR3 spans 9 amino acids. CDR3: CASSFPYTF. In DNA, the CDR3 is TGTGCCAGCAGTTTCCCCTACACCTTC.

The table lists this clonotype with many counts. The chain carries TRBV27 and TRBJ2-7; no firm D call. The CDR3 is 15 residues long. Trimming shortened V by 3 bases and J by 3 bases, and 15 bases separated the two germline ends. The germline gives CDR1 MNHEY, CDR2 SMNVEV (reference sequence). The CDR3 DNA reads as TGTGCCAGCAGTTTGTCCCACCTAGGAAGCTACGAGCAGTACTTC. It codes for CASSLSHLGSYEQYF.

This chain uses TRBV29-1 with TRBJ2-7, with D possibly matching TRBD2 (6 bases). Germline CDR1 and CDR2: SQVTM and ANQGSEA. CDR3 length: 13 residues. V was trimmed by 1 base and J by 3 bases, leaving 10 bases between them. In DNA form, the CDR3 reads TGCAGCGTTGAAGCCTCTAGCGACTACGAGCAGTACTTC. Translating gives CSVEASSDYEQYF.

The chain employs TRBV7-9 and TRBJ2-3; D unclear. This CDR3 comprises 13 residues. V dropped 5 bases and J dropped 6 bases, with 12 bases sitting between them. Germline CDR1 and CDR2: SEHNR and FQNEAQ (reference sequence). The CDR3 is CASSIDNGDTQYF. The CDR3, as DNA: TGTGCCAGCAGCATCGATAATGGGGATACGCAGTATTTT. Complete variable domain (other parts from reference TRBV7-9 and TRBJ2-3): DTGVSQNPRHKITKRGQNVTFRCDPISEHNRLYWYRQTLGQGPEFLTYFQNEAQLEKSRLLSDRFSAERPKGSFSTLEIQRTEQGDSAMYLCASSIDNGDTQYFGPGTRLTVL.

The chain is built from TRBV10-3 and TRBJ2-3; D unclear. This CDR3 spans 14 amino acids. Per the germline V gene, CDR1 is ENHRY and CDR2 is SYGVKD. V was clipped by 8 bases and J by 0 bases, with 12 bases between them. CDR3 in amino acids: CAISNFGSTDTQYF. CDR3 bases: TGTGCCATCTCTAATTTTGGAAGCACAGATACGCAGTATTTT.

In DNA, the CDR3 is TGTGCCAGCAGCCCACTAGCGGGGTACAATGAGCAGTTCTTC. Amino acid sequence: CASSPLAGYNEQFF. The chain couples TRBV11-3 to TRBJ2-1; 10 nucleotides align to TRBD2. Germline-derived CDR1 and CDR2 are SGHNT and YENEEA. The J segment lost 4 bases and the V segment lost 5 bases, leaving 2 bases of the junction unmatched. The CDR3 is made up of 14 amino acids.

DNA of the CDR3: TGCGCCAGCAGTTCGGTGACAGAAGAGACCCAGTACTTC. Its protein product is CASSSVTEETQYF. J is TRBJ2-5 and V is TRBV10-2, with TRBD1 as a possible D gene (5 bases). CDR1 and CDR2 (germline): WSHSY, SAAADI. The germline V and J ends were trimmed by 5 bases and 3 bases, with 10 bases remaining between them. This CDR3 has 13 residues.

This clonotype has just a few counts. The genes are TRBV12-3 or TRBV12-4 and TRBJ2-2, with D unresolved. The germline V and J ends were trimmed by 1 base and 1 base, with 7 bases remaining between them. This CDR3 is built from 15 residues. In nucleotides, the CDR3 is TGTGCCAGCAGTTTAGGGCTATTGAACACCGGGGAGCTGTTTTTT. Protein sequence: CASSLGLLNTGELFF.

This clonotype was counted a few times. This chain uses TRBV20-1 with TRBJ1-1; 7 nucleotides align to TRBD1. CDR3 length: 16 residues. Germline V gene data show CDR1 as DFQATT and CDR2 as SNEGSKA (reference sequence). V lost 1 base to trimming and J lost 3 bases; unmatched junction nucleotides: 11. The CDR3 protein is CSARALRQGRYTEAFF. CDR3 coding DNA: TGCAGTGCTAGAGCCCTTCGACAGGGTCGTTACACTGAAGCTTTCTTT.

This clonotype has a handful of counts. The chain uses TRBV2 and TRBJ2-7; tentatively, D is TRBD1 (6 bases). Germline V CDR1 and CDR2: SNHLY, FYNNEI. CDR3 length: 11 residues. Trimming removed 10 bases at V and 13 bases at J, with 20 bases between. Written as DNA, the CDR3 is TGTGCCACCCGAAACAGGGCCCTGCCTTACTTC. This codes for CATRNRALPYF.

This clonotype was seen only a few times. V usage is TRBV29-1 and J usage is TRBJ2-7; 9 bases are a match to TRBD1. Germline CDR1 reads SQVTM; CDR2 reads ANQGSEA. The J segment lost 7 bases and the V segment lost 6 bases, leaving 13 bases of the junction unmatched. The CDR3 runs to 14 residues. DNA for the CDR3: TGCAGCGTAGATCCGGGACAGGGCGCAGTAGAGCAGTACTTC. Protein sequence: CSVDPGQGAVEQYF.

This clonotype came up a few times. This rearrangement joins TRBV4-3 to TRBJ2-1; 7 bases are shared with TRBD1. With 3 bases clipped from V and 8 bases from J, the junction kept 10 bases outside the gene matches. The CDR3 runs to 15 residues. Germline CDR1 and CDR2: LGHNA and YSLEER. This CDR3 is CASSQSVRGTDEQFF. The DNA of the CDR3 is TGCGCCAGCAGCCAGAGCGTCAGGGGGACGGATGAGCAGTTCTTC.